One T cell receptor (beta chain) is described in this entry. Its target is not known. The sample is drawn from a study of a mutant IDH1 vaccine in newly diagnosed glioma. Looking at the study overall: Patients got their first vaccination 4-6 weeks after radiotherapy alone, or with temozolomide cycles. The therapy given earlier, which was standard therapy, consisted of radiotherapy, temozolomide, or both, and most of the patients received both.

There are 12 residues in the CDR3. V shed 6 bases, J shed 5 bases, and the junction held 0 bases outside the gene matches. CDR1 is SNHLY, CDR2 FYNNEI, per germline. Data came from immunoSEQ multiplex PCR; TCRdb stores just in-frame clones and leaves some out. The table lists roughly 60,000 clones, 74% of them singletons, with 4.7% in the top ten. This sample's time point: week 35, safety follow-up. Vaccinated patients received 300 ug of mutant IDH1 20-mer peptide per dose, with topical imiquimod. At weeks 1, 3, 5, 7, 11, 15, 19 and 23, patients received a vaccination, eight in all. New WHO grade 3 or 4 astrocytomas that were IDH1-mutant and ATRX-lost occurred in the donors.

The J gene is TRBJ2-7, the V gene TRBV2; 11 bases map to TRBD2. The sequence came from a man aged 45-65 years with glioma. Sequencing used PBMCs, obtained from a glioma patient whose treatment included an IDH1 peptide vaccine. CDR3 DNA: TGTGCCAGCAGGACTAGCGGGGACGAGCAGTACTTC. Its translation: CASRTSGDEQYF.